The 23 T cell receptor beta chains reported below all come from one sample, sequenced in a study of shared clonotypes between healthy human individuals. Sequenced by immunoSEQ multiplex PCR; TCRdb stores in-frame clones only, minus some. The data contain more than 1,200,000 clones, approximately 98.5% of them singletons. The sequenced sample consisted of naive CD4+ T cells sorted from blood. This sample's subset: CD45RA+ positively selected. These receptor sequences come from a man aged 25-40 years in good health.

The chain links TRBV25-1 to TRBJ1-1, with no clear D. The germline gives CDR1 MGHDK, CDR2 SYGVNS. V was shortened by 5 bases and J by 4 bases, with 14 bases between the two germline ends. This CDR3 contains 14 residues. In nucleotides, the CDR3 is TGTGCCAGCAGTCCAAGGAGCGCGAGCACTGAAGCTTTCTTT. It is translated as CASSPRSASTEAFF.

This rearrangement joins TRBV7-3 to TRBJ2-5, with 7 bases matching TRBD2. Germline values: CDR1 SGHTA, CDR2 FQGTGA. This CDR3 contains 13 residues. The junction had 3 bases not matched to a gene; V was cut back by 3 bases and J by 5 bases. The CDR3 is CASSLAGAETQYF. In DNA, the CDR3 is TGTGCCAGCAGCTTGGCGGGAGCGGAGACCCAGTACTTC.

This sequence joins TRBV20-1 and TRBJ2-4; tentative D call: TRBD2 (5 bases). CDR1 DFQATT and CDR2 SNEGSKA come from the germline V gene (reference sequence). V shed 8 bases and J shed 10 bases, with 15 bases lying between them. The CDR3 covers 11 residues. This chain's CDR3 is CSPAARGIQYF. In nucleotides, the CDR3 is TGCAGTCCAGCGGCTCGGGGAATTCAGTACTTC.

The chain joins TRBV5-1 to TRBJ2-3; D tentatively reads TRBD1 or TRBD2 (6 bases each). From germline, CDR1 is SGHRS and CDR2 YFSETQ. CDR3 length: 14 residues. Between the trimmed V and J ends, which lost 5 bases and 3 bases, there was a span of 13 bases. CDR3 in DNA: TGCGCCAGCAGTAAGGGGGAGGTGACAGATACGCAGTATTTT. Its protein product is CASSKGEVTDTQYF.

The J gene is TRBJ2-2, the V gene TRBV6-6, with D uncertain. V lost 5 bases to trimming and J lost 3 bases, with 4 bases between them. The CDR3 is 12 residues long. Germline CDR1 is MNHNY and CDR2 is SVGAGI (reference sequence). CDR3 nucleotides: TGTGCCAGCAGTCGGGACACCGGGGAGCTGTTTTTT. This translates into CASSRDTGELFF.

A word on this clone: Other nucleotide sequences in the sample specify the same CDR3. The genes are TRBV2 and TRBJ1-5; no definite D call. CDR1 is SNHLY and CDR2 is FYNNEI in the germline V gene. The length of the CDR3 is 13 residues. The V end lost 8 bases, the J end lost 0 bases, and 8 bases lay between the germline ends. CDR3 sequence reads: CASRGDSNQPQHF. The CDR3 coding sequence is TGTGCCAGCCGAGGAGATAGCAATCAGCCCCAGCATTTT.

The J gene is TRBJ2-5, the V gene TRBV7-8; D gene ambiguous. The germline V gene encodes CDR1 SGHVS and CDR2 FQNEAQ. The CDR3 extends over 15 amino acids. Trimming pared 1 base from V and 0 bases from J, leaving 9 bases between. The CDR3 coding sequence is TGTGCCAGCAGCTTAGTTTGGACGGACCAAGAGACCCAGTACTTC. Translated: CASSLVWTDQETQYF. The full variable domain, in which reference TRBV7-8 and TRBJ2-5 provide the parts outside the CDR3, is GAGVSQSPRYKVAKRGQDVALRCDPISGHVSLFWYQQALGQGPEFLTYFQNEAQLDKSGLPSDRFFAERPEGSVSTLKIQRTQQEDSAVYLCASSLVWTDQETQYFGPGTRLLVL.

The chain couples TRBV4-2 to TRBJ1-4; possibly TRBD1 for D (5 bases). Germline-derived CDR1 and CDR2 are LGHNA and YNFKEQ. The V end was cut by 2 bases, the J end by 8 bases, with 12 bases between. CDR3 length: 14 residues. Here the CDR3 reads CASSQQPTDEKLFF. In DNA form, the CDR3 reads TGTGCCAGCAGCCAACAACCGACAGACGAAAAACTGTTTTTT.

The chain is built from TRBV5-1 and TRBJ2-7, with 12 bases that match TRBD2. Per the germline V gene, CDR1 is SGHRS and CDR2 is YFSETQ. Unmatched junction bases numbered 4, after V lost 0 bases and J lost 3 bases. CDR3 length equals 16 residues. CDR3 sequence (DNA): TGCGCCAGCAGCTTGGCCAGGACTAGCGGGAACTACGAGCAGTACTTC. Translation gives CASSLARTSGNYEQYF.

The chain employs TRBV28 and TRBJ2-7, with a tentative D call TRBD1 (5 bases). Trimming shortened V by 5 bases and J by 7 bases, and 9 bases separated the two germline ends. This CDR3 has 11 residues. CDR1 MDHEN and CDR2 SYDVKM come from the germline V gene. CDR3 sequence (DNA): TGTGCCAGCAGTCCCGACAGTGAGCAGTACTTC. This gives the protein CASSPDSEQYF.

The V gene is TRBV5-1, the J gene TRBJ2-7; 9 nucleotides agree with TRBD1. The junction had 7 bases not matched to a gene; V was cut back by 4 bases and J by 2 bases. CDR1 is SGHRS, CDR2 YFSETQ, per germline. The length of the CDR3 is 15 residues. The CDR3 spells CASSAQGAGPYEQYF. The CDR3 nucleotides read TGCGCCAGCAGCGCACAGGGGGCCGGGCCCTACGAGCAGTACTTC.

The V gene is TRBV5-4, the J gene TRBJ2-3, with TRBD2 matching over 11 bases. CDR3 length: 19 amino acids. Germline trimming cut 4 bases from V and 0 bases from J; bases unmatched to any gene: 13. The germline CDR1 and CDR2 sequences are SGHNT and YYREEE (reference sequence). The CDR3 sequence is CASSTKGGTSGKSTDTQYF. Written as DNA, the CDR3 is TGTGCCAGCAGCACAAAGGGCGGGACTAGCGGCAAAAGCACAGATACGCAGTATTTT.

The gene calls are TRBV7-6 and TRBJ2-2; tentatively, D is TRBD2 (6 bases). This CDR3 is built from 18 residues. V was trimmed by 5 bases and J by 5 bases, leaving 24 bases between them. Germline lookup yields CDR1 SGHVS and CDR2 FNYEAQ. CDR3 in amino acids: CASSRLIHLSGETGELFF. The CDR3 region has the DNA TGTGCCAGCAGCAGACTCATTCATCTGTCGGGAGAAACCGGGGAGCTGTTTTTT.

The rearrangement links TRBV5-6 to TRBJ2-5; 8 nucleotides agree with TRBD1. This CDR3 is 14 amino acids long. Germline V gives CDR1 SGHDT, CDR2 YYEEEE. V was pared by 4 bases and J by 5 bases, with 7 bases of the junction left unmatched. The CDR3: CASSLRTGRETQYF. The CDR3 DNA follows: TGTGCCAGCAGCCTAAGGACAGGGCGGGAGACCCAGTACTTC.

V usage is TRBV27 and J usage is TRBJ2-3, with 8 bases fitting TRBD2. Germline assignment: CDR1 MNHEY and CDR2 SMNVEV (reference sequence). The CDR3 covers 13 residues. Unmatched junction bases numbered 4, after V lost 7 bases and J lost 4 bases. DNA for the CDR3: TGTGCCAGCACTAGCGGGTGGTCAGATACGCAGTATTTT. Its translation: CASTSGWSDTQYF.

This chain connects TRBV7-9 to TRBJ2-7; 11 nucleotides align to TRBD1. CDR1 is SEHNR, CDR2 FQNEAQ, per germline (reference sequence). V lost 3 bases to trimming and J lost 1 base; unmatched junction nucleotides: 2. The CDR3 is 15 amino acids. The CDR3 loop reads CASSFRDRGSYEQYF. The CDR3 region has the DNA TGTGCCAGCAGCTTCCGGGACAGGGGGTCCTACGAGCAGTACTTC.

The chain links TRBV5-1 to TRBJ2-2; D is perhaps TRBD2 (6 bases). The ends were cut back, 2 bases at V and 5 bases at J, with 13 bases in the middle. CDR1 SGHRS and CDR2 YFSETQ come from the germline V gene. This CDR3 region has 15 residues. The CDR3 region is CASSLVSSGTGELFF. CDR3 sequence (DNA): TGCGCCAGCAGCTTAGTTTCCAGCGGGACCGGGGAGCTGTTTTTT.

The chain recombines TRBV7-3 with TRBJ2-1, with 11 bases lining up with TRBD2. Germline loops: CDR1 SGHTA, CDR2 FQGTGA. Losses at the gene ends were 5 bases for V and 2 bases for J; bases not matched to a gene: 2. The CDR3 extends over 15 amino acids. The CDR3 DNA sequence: TGTGCCAGCAGCCCGACTAGCGGGACCTACAATGAGCAGTTCTTC. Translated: CASSPTSGTYNEQFF.

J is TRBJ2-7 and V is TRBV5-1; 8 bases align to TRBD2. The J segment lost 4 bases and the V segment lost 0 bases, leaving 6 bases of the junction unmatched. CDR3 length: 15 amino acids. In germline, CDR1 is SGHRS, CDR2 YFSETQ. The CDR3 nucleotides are TGCGCCAGCAGCTTGGCCCCGGGACTAGGGTACGAGCAGTACTTC. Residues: CASSLAPGLGYEQYF.

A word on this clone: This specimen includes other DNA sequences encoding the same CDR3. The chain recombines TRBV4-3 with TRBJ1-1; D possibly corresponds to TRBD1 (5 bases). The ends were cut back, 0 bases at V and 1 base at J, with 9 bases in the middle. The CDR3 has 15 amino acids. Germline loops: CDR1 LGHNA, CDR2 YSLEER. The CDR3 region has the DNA TGCGCCAGCAGCCAAGAGGGTAGGGGGAACACTGAAGCTTTCTTT. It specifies CASSQEGRGNTEAFF.

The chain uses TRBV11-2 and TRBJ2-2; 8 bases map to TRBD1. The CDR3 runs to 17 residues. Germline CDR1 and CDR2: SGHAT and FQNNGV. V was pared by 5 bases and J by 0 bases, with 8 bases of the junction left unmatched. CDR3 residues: CASSQDYRGANTGELFF. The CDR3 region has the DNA TGTGCCAGCAGCCAGGACTACAGGGGGGCGAACACCGGGGAGCTGTTTTTT.

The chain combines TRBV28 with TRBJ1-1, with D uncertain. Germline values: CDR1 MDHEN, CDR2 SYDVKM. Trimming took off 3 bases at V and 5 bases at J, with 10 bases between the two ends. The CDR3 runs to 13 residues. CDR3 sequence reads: CASSFPPATEAFF. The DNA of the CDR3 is TGTGCCAGCAGTTTCCCCCCCGCTACTGAAGCTTTCTTT.

DNA for the CDR3: TGTGCCAGCAGCGTCGGTGGGTTCTCCTACGAGCAGTACTTC. This gives the protein CASSVGGFSYEQYF. The chain carries TRBV7-2 and TRBJ2-7; no clear D gene. CDR1 is SGHTA and CDR2 is FQGNSA in the germline V gene. This CDR3 contains 14 residues. V was clipped by 5 bases and J by 0 bases, with 11 bases between them.